The 25 T cell receptor beta chains given below trace back to one sample, sequenced in a study of T cells in Graves' hyperthyroidism and ophthalmopathy. Amplification of TCR beta CDR3 regions used RNA as the template. The HTBI set primed first-round TCR CDR3 RT-PCR. Each CDR3 protein gets one entry after TCRdb re-called the multiplex PCR reads with MiXCR. The sample yields about 380,000 distinct CDR3 sequences, approximately 15% seen once. Material for sequencing was blood. These receptors came from an older woman with Graves' hyperthyroidism.

In this sample, this clonotype turned up a few times. The V and J genes are TRBV18 and TRBJ1-4; D unresolved. The CDR3 runs 16 residues. V lost 2 bases, J lost 4 bases, and 14 bases lay in between. Germline-derived CDR1 and CDR2 are KGHSH and LQKENI. CDR3 region: CASSPKLMDGNEKLFF. The CDR3 region has the DNA TGTGCCAGCTCACCAAAGTTGATGGACGGTAATGAAAAACTGTTTTTT.

The genes are TRBV9 and TRBJ1-1; TRBD1 might be the D (5 bases). The V gene's germline CDR1 is SGDLS and CDR2 YYNGEE. The CDR3 is made up of 15 amino acids. The germline V and J ends were trimmed by 4 bases and 1 base, with 14 bases remaining between them. The CDR3 reads CASSPFPGGNTEAFF. The CDR3 nucleotides are TGTGCCAGCAGCCCCTTTCCGGGGGGGAACACTGAAGCTTTCTTT. The entire variable domain, with the rest obtained from reference TRBV9 and TRBJ1-1, is as follows: DSGVTQTPKHLITATGQRVTLRCSPRSGDLSVYWYQQSLDQGLQFLIQYYNGEERAKGNILERFSAQQFPDLHSELNLSSLELGDSALYFCASSPFPGGNTEAFFGQGTRLTVV.

The gene calls are TRBV20-1 and TRBJ2-7; D gene uncertain. Trimming stripped 6 bases from V and 5 bases from J, with 20 bases between. Germline V gives CDR1 DFQATT, CDR2 SNEGSKA (reference sequence). The CDR3 runs to 14 residues. DNA for the CDR3: TGCAGTGCCACCGGGTCCTCTTTGGACGACGAGCAGTACTTC. Translation: CSATGSSLDDEQYF.

At least ten counts were recorded for this clonotype. The chain is built from TRBV6-1 and TRBJ1-5, with 9 bases lining up with TRBD1. CDR3 length: 15 residues. The ends lost 6 bases at V and 11 bases at J; junction bases unmatched: 14. Looked up from germline, CDR1 is MNHNS and CDR2 is SASEGT. The CDR3 region has the DNA TGTGCCAGCAGGGAGAGGACAGGGGCCCGTCGGTCCCAGCATTTT. Translating it yields CASRERTGARRSQHF.

This rearrangement joins TRBV6-1 to TRBJ2-3; D gene uncertain. This CDR3 has 14 residues. Germline lookup yields CDR1 MNHNS and CDR2 SASEGT. Trimming took off 2 bases at V and 6 bases at J, with 12 bases between the two ends. CDR3 protein: CASSESFSKDTQYF. CDR3 DNA sequence: TGTGCCAGCAGTGAATCATTTAGCAAGGATACGCAGTATTTT.

This clonotype was seen repeatedly, ten times or more. The CDR3 is CATSDPQGAEGTGELFF. For the CDR3, the DNA is TGTGCCACCAGTGACCCACAGGGGGCCGAGGGCACCGGGGAGCTGTTTTTT. V gene TRBV24-1 combines with J gene TRBJ2-2, with 9 bases fitting TRBD1. This CDR3 is 17 amino acids long. Germline V gives CDR1 KGHDR, CDR2 SFDVKD. Trimming cost V 4 bases and J 4 bases; bases outside gene matches: 9.

Here the CDR3 reads CASSLFSLEQYF. The CDR3 coding sequence is TGTGCCAGCAGTTTATTCAGCCTCGAGCAGTACTTC. The chain recombines TRBV12-3 or TRBV12-4 with TRBJ2-7; no clear D gene. V was trimmed by 2 bases and J by 6 bases, leaving 8 bases between them. This CDR3 region has 12 residues.

This clonotype was counted many times. This sequence joins TRBV11-3 and TRBJ2-7, with D possibly matching TRBD2 (5 bases). Trimming removed 5 bases from V and 2 bases from J, with 13 bases in between. The CDR3 spans 14 residues. Germline CDR1 reads SGHNT; CDR2 reads YENEEA. The CDR3 coding sequence is TGTGCCAGCAGCCCCTGGACTCTTGCCTACGAGCAGTACTTC. It yields the protein CASSPWTLAYEQYF.

The genes are TRBV24-1 and TRBJ2-7; 7 positions match TRBD1. The junction had 5 bases not matched to a gene; V was cut back by 7 bases and J by 6 bases. This CDR3 region has 12 residues. In germline, CDR1 is KGHDR, CDR2 SFDVKD. CDR3 nucleotides: TGTGCCACCAGCCAGACAGGGATCGAGCAGTACTTC. Translating it yields CATSQTGIEQYF.

V is TRBV19 and J is TRBJ1-1; TRBD1 is a possible D gene (6 bases). CDR3 length: 13 residues. Trimming stripped 8 bases from V and 3 bases from J, with 13 bases between. CDR1 LNHDA and CDR2 SQIVND come from the germline V gene (reference sequence). CDR3 region: CASSQGLHTEAFF. CDR3 nucleotide sequence: TGTGCCAGTTCGCAGGGGCTACACACTGAAGCTTTCTTT.

This clonotype was counted many times. CDR3 bases: TGTGCCAGCAGTGAACGGGGACGAGGGATTAATGAAAAACTGTTTTTT. Protein sequence: CASSERGRGINEKLFF. The V call is TRBV2, the J call TRBJ1-4; the D gene is possibly TRBD1 (5 bases). Trimming shortened V by 2 bases and J by 4 bases, and 14 bases separated the two germline ends. Germline V gene lookup returns CDR1 SNHLY and CDR2 FYNNEI. The CDR3 is 16 amino acids.

This clonotype was counted many times. The chain joins TRBV2 to TRBJ2-5; no firm D call. Germline assignment: CDR1 SNHLY and CDR2 FYNNEI. V lost 6 bases and J lost 2, with 10 bases in between. This CDR3 region has 13 residues. The CDR3 loop reads CASRVDLQETQYF. In DNA, the CDR3 is TGTGCCAGCAGGGTTGACTTACAAGAGACCCAGTACTTC.

There are many counts of this clonotype. V gene TRBV24-1 combines with J gene TRBJ1-4; D may be TRBD1 (5 bases). The CDR3 is 15 amino acids. CDR1 is KGHDR, CDR2 SFDVKD, per germline. V was shortened by 4 bases and J by 8 bases, with 16 bases between the two germline ends. The CDR3, as DNA: TGTGCCACCAGTGACTCCCGAGGGGCGGGCGAAAAACTGTTTTTT. Its translation: CATSDSRGAGEKLFF.

This clonotype was found many times. The rearrangement links TRBV12-3 or TRBV12-4 to TRBJ1-5; unclear D gene. This CDR3 is built from 15 residues. The V end lost 6 bases, the J end lost 4 bases, and 16 bases lay between the germline ends. CDR3 in DNA: TGTGCCAGCAGCCCATCGGGCCGGCAAAATCAGCCCCAGCATTTT. This codes for CASSPSGRQNQPQHF.

This clonotype was observed many times. J is TRBJ2-3 and V is TRBV29-1; TRBD1 is a possible D gene (6 bases). Deletions cut 2 bases from V and 2 bases from J, with 17 bases between. The V gene's germline CDR1 is SQVTM and CDR2 ANQGSEA. The CDR3 length is 16 residues. CDR3 region: CSVELPRDTYTDTQYF. DNA for the CDR3: TGCAGCGTTGAACTGCCCCGGGACACCTACACAGATACGCAGTATTTT.

This clonotype showed up many times. The chain links TRBV6-1 to TRBJ2-7, with 10 bases lining up with TRBD2. Germline V CDR1 and CDR2: MNHNS, SASEGT. The CDR3 is made up of 16 amino acids. With 5 bases clipped from V and 3 bases from J, the junction kept 10 bases outside the gene matches. CDR3 protein: CASSRIGASGSYEQYF. CDR3 DNA: TGTGCCAGCAGTCGCATTGGGGCTAGCGGGAGCTACGAGCAGTACTTC.

This clonotype was detected ten times or more. The chain employs TRBV12-3 or TRBV12-4 and TRBJ1-2; D remains ambiguous. The ends were cut back, 6 bases at V and 3 bases at J, with 17 bases in the middle. The CDR3 length is 15 residues. CDR3 amino acids: CASRATGGQYYGYTF. In DNA, the CDR3 is TGTGCCAGCAGAGCTACCGGCGGGCAGTACTATGGCTACACCTTC.

This clonotype was recorded a few times. The chain joins TRBV6-4 to TRBJ2-7, with D perhaps matching TRBD2 (6 bases). CDR1 MRHNA and CDR2 SNTAGT come from the germline V gene. The CDR3 covers 12 residues. V dropped 7 bases and J dropped 5 bases, with 12 bases sitting between them. CDR3 coding DNA: TGTGCCAGCATGTTAGGGAGGAACGAGCAGTACTTC. It translates to CASMLGRNEQYF.

This clonotype has at least ten counts. The J gene is TRBJ2-7, the V gene TRBV5-1; no reliable D call. The CDR3 spans 12 residues. Germline CDR1 and CDR2: SGHRS and YFSETQ. Trimming took off 4 bases at V and 8 bases at J, with 13 bases between the two ends. The CDR3 is CASSLAIGKQYF. For the CDR3, the DNA is TGCGCCAGCAGCCTCGCTATTGGCAAGCAGTACTTC. Full variable domain (outside the CDR3, taken from reference TRBV5-1 and TRBJ2-7): KAGVTQTPRYLIKTRGQQVTLSCSPISGHRSVSWYQQTPGQGLQFLFEYFSETQRNKGNFPGRFSGRQFSNSRSEMNVSTLELGDSALYLCASSLAIGKQYFGPGTRLTVT.

In this sample, this clonotype turned up many times. The V call is TRBV12-3 or TRBV12-4, the J call TRBJ1-1; D possibly corresponds to TRBD1 (6 bases). V was clipped by 8 bases and J by 7 bases, with 11 bases between them. The CDR3 runs to 11 residues. The CDR3 protein is CASSLTGEAFF. CDR3 nucleotides: TGTGCCAGCTCACTGACAGGTGAAGCTTTCTTT.

The V call is TRBV5-6, the J call TRBJ2-5, with D maybe TRBD1 (5 bases). The germline V gene encodes CDR1 SGHDT and CDR2 YYEEEE. The germline V and J ends were trimmed by 4 bases and 4 bases, with 14 bases remaining between them. CDR3 length: 14 amino acids. The CDR3, as DNA: TGTGCCAGCAGCCGGACAAGGTTGGGAGAGACCCAGTACTTC. Its protein is CASSRTRLGETQYF.

The chain recombines TRBV11-2 with TRBJ2-6; tentative D call: TRBD1 (6 bases). CDR3 length: 20 amino acids. From germline, CDR1 is SGHAT and CDR2 FQNNGV. V lost 5 bases to trimming and J lost 0 bases, with 23 bases between them. The CDR3 here is CASSPQGSEAYYSGANVLTF. The CDR3 DNA reads TGTGCCAGCAGCCCACAGGGTAGCGAAGCTTATTACTCTGGGGCCAACGTCCTGACTTTC. The whole variable domain, filled in from reference TRBV11-2 and TRBJ2-6, reads EAGVAQSPRYKIIEKRQSVAFWCNPISGHATLYWYQQILGQGPKLLIQFQNNGVVDDSQLPKDRFSAERLKGVDSTLKIQPAKLEDSAVYLCASSPQGSEAYYSGANVLTFGAGSRLTVL.

The chain carries TRBV11-2 and TRBJ1-6, with D perhaps TRBD1 (5 bases). The V end was cut by 0 bases, the J end by 6 bases, with 9 bases between. CDR3 size: 15 residues. CDR1 and CDR2 (germline): SGHAT, FQNNGV. The CDR3 DNA follows: TGTGCCAGCAGCTTAGATCCGGGGCCTAATTCACCCCTCCACTTT. Protein: CASSLDPGPNSPLHF. Supplemented by reference TRBV11-2 and TRBJ1-6, the full variable domain reads EAGVAQSPRYKIIEKRQSVAFWCNPISGHATLYWYQQILGQGPKLLIQFQNNGVVDDSQLPKDRFSAERLKGVDSTLKIQPAKLEDSAVYLCASSLDPGPNSPLHFGNGTRLTVT.

V is TRBV20-1 and J is TRBJ2-3, with D perhaps matching TRBD1 (5 bases). The V end lost 6 bases, the J end lost 2 bases, and 18 bases lay between the germline ends. Germline CDR1 DFQATT, CDR2 SNEGSKA (reference sequence). The CDR3 totals 15 residues. Here the CDR3 reads CSAASGKSTTDTQYF. The CDR3 DNA sequence: TGCAGTGCAGCTTCAGGGAAGAGTACCACAGATACGCAGTATTTT.

This clonotype was counted ten times or more. The V call is TRBV28, the J call TRBJ2-1, with 8 nucleotides matching TRBD1. Germline V gene data show CDR1 as MDHEN and CDR2 as SYDVKM. The junction had 11 bases not matched to a gene; V was cut back by 6 bases and J by 4 bases. The CDR3 is 16 residues long. CDR3 DNA sequence: TGTGCCAGCAGAGCGGGCCGACAGGGGCGATACAATGAGCAGTTCTTC. It is translated as CASRAGRQGRYNEQFF. The full variable domain, its missing parts supplied by reference TRBV28 and TRBJ2-1, is DVKVTQSSRYLVKRTGEKVFLECVQDMDHENMFWYRQDPGLGLRLIYFSYDVKMKEKGDIPEGYSVSREKKERFSLILESASTNQTSMYLCASRAGRQGRYNEQFFGPGTRLTVL.